This TCR beta chain was recovered during a study of spatial heterogeneity in lung cancer. Using its own MiXCR run on the 5' RACE reads, TCRdb lists one record per CDR3 protein. This sample yields tens of thousands of distinct CDR3 sequences, of which roughly 6.5% are seen a single time; approximately 30% belongs to the top ten. The time point is: sample taken at primary tumor resection. The donor population consisted of more than 55 patients with untreated, early-stage non-small cell lung cancer. The CDR3 loop spans 12 amino acids. The germline V gene encodes CDR1 MGHRA and CDR2 YSYEKL. V was clipped by 1 base and J by 11 bases, with 11 bases between them. This clonotype occurred many times.

V usage is TRBV4-1 and J usage is TRBJ1-1; tentative D call: TRBD1 (5 bases). The input for sequencing was PBMCs, taken at surgery. The receptor was isolated from a female donor with early-stage non-small cell lung cancer. CDR3 in amino acids: CASSQAGGAAFF. CDR3 bases: TGCGCCAGCAGCCAAGCCGGAGGGGCTGCTTTCTTT.